This TCR beta chain was captured in a study of PD-L1 blockade in urothelial cancer. This clone was seen more than once but under ten times. CDR1 ENHRY and CDR2 SYGVKD come from the germline V gene. This CDR3 contains 13 residues. With 7 bases removed from V and 4 bases from J, the gap between germline ends came to 11 bases. Clones were sequenced by immunoSEQ multiplex PCR, and TCRdb holds only the in-frame ones, with some missing. The data hold about 74,000 clones, with 80% to 90% observed a single time. Sample: PBMCs, taken around atezolizumab (anti-PD-L1) treatment. The rearrangement uses TRBV10-3 and TRBJ2-1; perhaps TRBD1 as D (5 bases). The source of this sequence is a man aged 65 to 85 with urothelial cancer. The CDR3 nucleotides read TGTGCCATCACAAACGCAGGGTACAATGAGCAGTTCTTC. It translates to CAITNAGYNEQFF.